One sample yielded the 30 T cell receptor beta chains listed below, sequenced in a study of T cell responses to AZD1222 COVID-19 vaccine. Data came from immunoSEQ multiplex PCR; TCRdb stores just in-frame clones and leaves some out. The repertoire includes tens of thousands of clones, 89% of them detected once, and 9% to 9.5% sits in the top ten. The source was peripheral blood, collected 28 days after the second AZD1222 dose. The receptors come from an adult who received the AZD1222 COVID-19 vaccine.

This rearrangement joins TRBV29-1 to TRBJ2-2; 12 bases are shared with TRBD2. The germline V gene encodes CDR1 SQVTM and CDR2 ANQGSEA. V trimming: 7 bases; J trimming: 6 bases; junction bases outside the gene matches: 3. The CDR3 is 13 amino acids. The CDR3 loop reads CSGGLAGPGELFF. CDR3 nucleotide sequence: TGCAGCGGAGGACTAGCGGGACCCGGGGAGCTGTTTTTT.

The chain has TRBV6-5 and TRBJ1-1; possible D gene TRBD1, 6 bases. The CDR3 length is 13 residues. In germline, CDR1 is MNHEY, CDR2 SVGAGI. With 8 bases removed from V and 6 bases from J, the gap between germline ends came to 16 bases. In nucleotides, the CDR3 is TGTGCCAGCGTTGAGGGGGTGTTGGCTGAAGCTTTCTTT. Translating it yields CASVEGVLAEAFF.

CDR3 nucleotide sequence: TGCAGCGTGGGGACAGGGGCTCAGCCCCAGCATTTT. Its translation is CSVGTGAQPQHF. J is TRBJ1-5 and V is TRBV29-1; 10 bases agree with TRBD1. CDR1 and CDR2 (germline): SQVTM, ANQGSEA. Unmatched junction bases numbered 2, after V lost 6 bases and J lost 6 bases. The CDR3 has 12 amino acids.

V usage is TRBV6-4 and J usage is TRBJ2-1; tentative D call: TRBD2 (7 bases). From germline, CDR1 is MRHNA and CDR2 SNTAGT. The V gene lost 4 bases and the J gene lost 12 bases, with 25 bases spanning the gap. This CDR3 comprises 16 residues. CDR3 loop: CASSVEGGALLRVQFF. The CDR3 coding sequence is TGTGCCAGCAGTGTCGAAGGGGGGGCCCTCTTGCGGGTGCAGTTCTTC.

The chain uses TRBV6-1 and TRBJ1-2; D is perhaps TRBD1 (5 bases). The germline V gene encodes CDR1 MNHNS and CDR2 SASEGT. Trimming removed 1 base at V and 5 bases at J, with 17 bases between. This CDR3 is built from 16 residues. The CDR3 coding sequence is TGTGCCAGCAGTGAAGGCAGTGTCGGGGGATGGTATGGCTACACCTTC. This sequence encodes CASSEGSVGGWYGYTF.

The chain couples TRBV6-5 to TRBJ1-2; 8 bases agree with TRBD1. Per germline, CDR1 MNHEY and CDR2 SVGAGI. The CDR3 has 14 residues. The J segment lost 3 bases and the V segment lost 6 bases, leaving 6 bases of the junction unmatched. The CDR3 nucleotides read TGTGCCAGCAGATACAGGGGGAATGACTATGGCTACACCTTC. Its protein is CASRYRGNDYGYTF.

In this sample, this clone turned up once. The chain couples TRBV9 to TRBJ2-3, with TRBD2 matching over 14 bases. The junction had 9 bases not matched to a gene; V was cut back by 4 bases and J by 2 bases. CDR3 length: 18 residues. The germline V gene encodes CDR1 SGDLS and CDR2 YYNGEE. CDR3: CASSPSTSGGAFTDTQYF. CDR3 DNA sequence: TGTGCCAGCAGCCCTTCGACTAGCGGGGGGGCCTTCACAGATACGCAGTATTTT.

The chain combines TRBV4-2 with TRBJ2-2, with TRBD2 matching over 8 bases. The CDR3 is 17 amino acids. In germline, CDR1 is LGHNA, CDR2 YNFKEQ. V lost 1 base and J lost 5; bases outside the gene matches: 9. CDR3 loop: CASSQGDGRAGTGELFF. CDR3 in DNA: TGTGCCAGCAGCCAAGGGGACGGGAGGGCCGGTACCGGGGAGCTGTTTTTT.

The chain is built from TRBV19 and TRBJ1-1, with D possibly matching TRBD1 (5 bases). Between the trimmed V and J ends, which lost 7 bases and 1 base, there was a span of 10 bases. The CDR3 extends over 13 amino acids. Germline V gene lookup returns CDR1 LNHDA and CDR2 SQIVND (reference sequence). The CDR3 bases are TGTGCCAGTATAGGACACCAGAACACTGAAGCTTTCTTT. It encodes CASIGHQNTEAFF.

This clone was found once. The chain employs TRBV27 and TRBJ1-2; D is uncertain. Germline V gene lookup returns CDR1 MNHEY and CDR2 SMNVEV (reference sequence). The ends were cut back, 5 bases at V and 8 bases at J, with 9 bases in the middle. The CDR3 is 11 residues long. CDR3 region: CASSGKGGYTF. Written as DNA, the CDR3 is TGTGCCAGCAGTGGTAAGGGCGGCTACACCTTC.

The chain carries TRBV18 and TRBJ1-3, with D possibly matching TRBD1 (6 bases). This CDR3 is 15 amino acids long. Germline V lookup: CDR1 KGHSH, CDR2 LQKENI. Trimming took off 2 bases at V and 0 bases at J, with 8 bases between the two ends. The CDR3 loop is CASSPDRSSGNTIYF. The CDR3 region has the DNA TGTGCCAGCTCACCAGACAGGAGCTCTGGAAACACCATATATTTT.

J is TRBJ2-3 and V is TRBV29-1; weak D call: TRBD1 (6 bases). Looked up from germline, CDR1 is SQVTM and CDR2 is ANQGSEA. The germline V and J ends were trimmed by 4 bases and 4 bases, with 12 bases remaining between them. This CDR3 comprises 13 residues. The CDR3 nucleotides read TGCAGCGTTGCAACAGGGATTTCAGATACGCAGTATTTT. Translated, it gives CSVATGISDTQYF.

This sequence joins TRBV29-1 and TRBJ1-5; 10 bases are a match to TRBD1. CDR1 and CDR2 (germline): SQVTM, ANQGSEA. V lost 6 bases, J lost 2 bases, and 10 bases stayed unmatched. The CDR3 is 16 residues long. In DNA form, the CDR3 reads TGCAGCGTCGCCGGGACAGGGGCAGCGGGCAATCAGCCCCAGCATTTT. Protein: CSVAGTGAAGNQPQHF.

V gene TRBV15 combines with J gene TRBJ1-2; no definite D call. V lost 1 base, J lost 8 bases, and 14 bases lay in between. The germline V gene encodes CDR1 LNHNV and CDR2 YYDKDF (reference sequence). CDR3 length: 14 residues. CDR3 DNA sequence: TGTGCCACCAGCAGAGTAACCCCAGCTCCGGGCTACACCTTC. This gives the protein CATSRVTPAPGYTF.

The gene calls are TRBV4-2 and TRBJ2-1, with TRBD2 matching over 10 bases. CDR3 size: 16 residues. Germline V gene data show CDR1 as LGHNA and CDR2 as YNFKEQ. Unmatched junction bases numbered 1, after V lost 0 bases and J lost 2 bases. The CDR3 region has the DNA TGTGCCAGCAGCCAAGAACTAGCGGGGACCTACAATGAGCAGTTCTTC. It translates to CASSQELAGTYNEQFF.

The chain couples TRBV19 to TRBJ1-2; D unresolved. Trimming pared 2 bases from V and 4 bases from J, leaving 11 bases between. The CDR3 runs 14 residues. Per the germline V gene, CDR1 is LNHDA and CDR2 is SQIVND (reference sequence). The CDR3 nucleotides are TGTGCCAGTAGTATAATAGGAGGCAGCTATGGCTACACCTTC. Amino acids: CASSIIGGSYGYTF.

CDR3 coding DNA: TGTGCCAGTAGTATTACCGGGGCCAACGTCCTGACTTTC. Protein sequence: CASSITGANVLTF. This chain joins TRBV19 and TRBJ2-6; D remains ambiguous. V was shortened by 3 bases and J by 4 bases, with 4 bases between the two germline ends. Germline CDR1 LNHDA, CDR2 SQIVND (reference sequence). This CDR3 contains 13 residues. Together with reference TRBV19 and TRBJ2-6, the CDR3 gives the full variable domain: DGGITQSPKYLFRKEGQNVTLSCEQNLNHDAMYWYRQDPGQGLRLIYYSQIVNDFQKGDIAEGYSVSREKKESFPLTVTSAQKNPTAFYLCASSITGANVLTFGAGSRLTVL.

J is TRBJ2-7 and V is TRBV7-2, with D perhaps matching TRBD1 (5 bases). The CDR3 spans 12 residues. The ends were cut back, 5 bases at V and 6 bases at J, with 11 bases in the middle. Germline V gene sequence: CDR1 SGHTA, CDR2 FQGNSA. The CDR3 coding sequence is TGTGCCAGCAGCATCGACAGTTCCGAGCAGTACTTC. Translated, it gives CASSIDSSEQYF. The whole variable domain, filled in from reference TRBV7-2 and TRBJ2-7, reads GAGVSQSPSNKVTEKGKDVELRCDPISGHTALYWYRQSLGQGLEFLIYFQGNSAPDKSGLPSDRFSAERTGGSVSTLTIQRTQQEDSAVYLCASSIDSSEQYFGPGTRLTVT.

This chain joins TRBV28 and TRBJ2-1; TRBD2 matches at 12 bases. CDR3 size: 18 residues. The junction had 13 bases not matched to a gene; V was cut back by 0 bases and J by 10 bases. The germline V gene encodes CDR1 MDHEN and CDR2 SYDVKM. The CDR3 nucleotides are TGTGCCAGCAGTTTATGGGTAGGGTCACTAGCGGGAGGTCGGGAGCAGTTCTTC. Protein sequence: CASSLWVGSLAGGREQFF.

V usage is TRBV28 and J usage is TRBJ1-2; D is unclear. The CDR3 is 10 amino acids. Germline CDR1 and CDR2: MDHEN and SYDVKM. V was cut by 9 bases and J by 8 bases, with 10 bases left in between. CDR3 sequence reads: CASGLWGYTF. As DNA, the CDR3 is TGTGCCAGTGGTTTGTGGGGCTACACCTTC.

CDR3 residues: CASSYSGVLAQYF. In DNA, the CDR3 is TGTGCCAGCAGTTACTCCGGGGTCTTGGCGCAGTATTTT. The rearrangement joins TRBV6-2 or TRBV6-3 to TRBJ2-3; tentatively, D is TRBD2 (5 bases). The CDR3 runs 13 residues. V lost 0 bases, J lost 10 bases, and 11 bases lay in between. Germline V gives CDR1 MNHEY, CDR2 SVGEGT.

CDR3 sequence: CASRYSGQASEQYF. CDR3 DNA sequence: TGCGCCAGCAGGTACTCGGGACAGGCGAGCGAGCAGTACTTC. The chain couples TRBV5-1 to TRBJ2-7, with 8 bases aligning to TRBD1. This CDR3 region has 14 residues. Germline CDR1 is SGHRS and CDR2 is YFSETQ. After removal of 5 bases from V and 6 bases from J, the junction contained 10 bases not matched to a gene.

The J gene is TRBJ2-7, the V gene TRBV7-2; D is unresolved. Germline-derived CDR1 and CDR2 are SGHTA and FQGNSA. This CDR3 is 15 amino acids long. V was cut by 0 bases and J by 3 bases, with 12 bases left in between. CDR3 bases: TGTGCCAGCAGCTTAGCGCTAGGTCGCGGCTACGAGCAGTACGTC. This codes for CASSLALGRGYEQYV.

The genes are TRBV18 and TRBJ1-2; D perhaps matches TRBD1 (5 bases). V was clipped by 4 bases and J by 5 bases, with 8 bases between them. Germline CDR1 reads KGHSH; CDR2 reads LQKENI. This CDR3 has 12 residues. CDR3 amino acids: CASSRQGYGYTF. The CDR3 DNA reads as TGTGCCAGCTCACGCCAGGGTTATGGCTACACCTTC.

V gene TRBV7-8 combines with J gene TRBJ2-5; 7 nucleotides line up with TRBD2. Germline values: CDR1 SGHVS, CDR2 FQNEAQ. The length of the CDR3 is 16 residues. The V segment lost 5 bases and the J segment 4 bases; nucleotides outside the gene matches: 13. In nucleotides, the CDR3 is TGTGCCAGCAGCCGACTAGCAAGTACGAGAGGAGAGACCCAGTACTTC. It codes for CASSRLASTRGETQYF.

This chain joins TRBV7-6 and TRBJ2-1, with 7 bases fitting TRBD1. The CDR3 contains 13 residues. Germline-derived CDR1 and CDR2 are SGHVS and FNYEAQ. Trimming took 2 bases from V and 8 from J; bases not matched to a gene: 3. The CDR3 bases are TGTGCCAGCAGCTTATCCCAGGGGGATGAGCAGTTCTTC. It yields the protein CASSLSQGDEQFF.

The chain combines TRBV24-1 with TRBJ1-5; no firm D call. Germline V lookup: CDR1 KGHDR, CDR2 SFDVKD. This CDR3 comprises 14 residues. V gave up 4 bases and J gave up 5 bases, with 11 bases separating them. For the CDR3, the DNA is TGTGCCACCAGTGAGCTCGGAACTTATCAGCCCCAGCATTTT. Its protein is CATSELGTYQPQHF.

The V and J genes are TRBV18 and TRBJ2-5; either TRBD1 or TRBD2 may fit D (5 bases each). The CDR3 loop spans 14 amino acids. Trimming pared 2 bases from V and 5 bases from J, leaving 12 bases between. The V gene's germline CDR1 is KGHSH and CDR2 LQKENI. The CDR3 region is CASSPLGVWETQYF. In DNA, the CDR3 is TGTGCCAGCTCACCATTGGGGGTGTGGGAGACCCAGTACTTC.

The CDR3 region has the DNA TGCAGTGCTAGTGTACAGAAGGAGACCCAGTACTTC. Translated, it gives CSASVQKETQYF. The genes are TRBV20-1 and TRBJ2-5, with unresolved D. Germline CDR1 DFQATT, CDR2 SNEGSKA (reference sequence). Trimming cost V 3 bases and J 5 bases, with 10 bases left between them. There are 12 residues in the CDR3.

The chain employs TRBV5-4 and TRBJ2-7; D gene unclear. There are 14 residues in the CDR3. The germline gives CDR1 SGHNT, CDR2 YYREEE (reference sequence). The CDR3: CASSFSGTSHEQYV. In DNA, the CDR3 is TGTGCCAGCAGCTTTAGTGGTACCTCCCACGAGCAGTACGTC.